This TCR beta chain was retrieved from a study of blood T cell repertoires in COVID-19 (TCRdb year 2020). Background on the whole study: Samples from collaborators originated in the United States, Italy and Spain and spanned both the acute and convalescent phases of COVID-19. The material from the prospective study consisted of cDNA or gDNA derived from T cells, B-cell-depleted T cells, or PBMCs. Where available, HLA class I and class II types were taken from metadata supplied by the sample provider and were not determined by assay-based typing. The repertoires were made available in a free public database intended to serve as a resource for research on the immune response to SARS-CoV-2. Subjects who had been exposed to COVID-19, were actively infected with it, or had recovered from it provided the deeply sampled blood TCRbeta repertoires that made up the dataset. The samples were drawn from the first 160 participants of the ongoing ImmuneRACE study and from 1,254 subjects provided by 6 global collaborators. Nearly every sample came with metadata listing a de-identified subject ID, COVID-19 status, age in years and sex.

Overall study results and their limits: How much clinical and demographic metadata was included differed by source and by participant, and the metadata was provided uncurated.

As concerns this clone: Its antigen is currently not known. Per-base quality was not reported, and no clone a single base away is much larger than it.

Collaborating institutions collected whole blood in K2EDTA tubes following their own protocols. For TCRbeta analysis, collaborators shipped samples as frozen whole blood, isolated PBMCs, or DNA extracted from either of those sample types. TCRbeta CDR3 regions were amplified from genomic DNA using the immunoSEQ Assay, a bias-controlled multiplex PCR. The paper's processing steps were these. Nucleated cell counts per sample were estimated from amplification of reference gene primers within the assay. To quantify the absolute abundance of each unique TCRbeta CDR3 rearrangement, sequence reads were collapsed and filtered. Productive Simpson clonality was computed per sample as the square root of Simpson's diversity index over productive rearrangements. TCRdb provides this immuneACCESS table in a form limited to in-frame rearrangements. Some clones are lacking; in checked studies, under half of them reflect an unresolved V gene, and why the rest are absent is not known. That table furnishes V, J and clone size, whereas the DNA furnished D and trimming. The sample table records some 130,000 clones; roughly two thirds of these occur just once. 1.9% of the sample rests with the top ten.

Counted from cysteine to phenylalanine, this CDR3 has 17 amino acids. Only CDR3 DNA is held: 51 bases, read in frame from base 1. Trimming costs V 1 base and J 7 bases, and their ends lie 19 bases apart. The sample was peripheral blood. The chain joins TRBV23-1 to TRBJ1-4; perhaps TRBD1 is the D gene, with 6 bases matching. TRBV23-1 counts as an open reading frame of uncertain function. The sequence came from a woman between 65 and 79 years old with acute or convalescent COVID-19. The nucleotide sequence is TGCGCCAGCAGTCAATTCTCCCGGCGGGTAGGGGGTGAAAAACTGTTTTTT. It encodes CASSQFSRRVGGEKLFF.